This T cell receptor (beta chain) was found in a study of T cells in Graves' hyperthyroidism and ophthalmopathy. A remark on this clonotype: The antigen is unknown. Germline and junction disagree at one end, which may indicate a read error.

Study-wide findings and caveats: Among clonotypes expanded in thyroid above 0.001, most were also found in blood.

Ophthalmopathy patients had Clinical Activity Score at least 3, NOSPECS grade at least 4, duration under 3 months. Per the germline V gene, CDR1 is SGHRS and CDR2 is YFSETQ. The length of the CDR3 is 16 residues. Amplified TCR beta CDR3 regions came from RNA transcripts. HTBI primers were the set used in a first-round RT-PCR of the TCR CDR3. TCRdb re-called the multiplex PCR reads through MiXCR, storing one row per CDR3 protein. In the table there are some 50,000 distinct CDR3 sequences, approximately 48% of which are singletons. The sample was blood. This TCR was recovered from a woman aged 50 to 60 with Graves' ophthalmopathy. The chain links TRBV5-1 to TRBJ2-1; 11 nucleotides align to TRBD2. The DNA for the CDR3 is TGCGCCAGCACCAAAGGGACTAGCGGCATGGACAATGATCAGTTCTTC. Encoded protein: CASTKGTSGMDNDQFF.